The following is a T cell receptor beta chain sequence with its context. Its antigen is undetermined. The data are from a study of beta chain features in type 1 diabetes. Expressed TCRB transcripts were sequenced because the entire RNA isolate underwent reverse transcription. Several million reads on average were seen across naive, central memory and regulatory T cell samples. Using immunoSEQ multiplex PCR, the repertoire was profiled, and TCRdb retains in-frame clones only, with some absent. The sample lists around 150,000 clones; roughly 60% were seen once. Using CD45RO/CCR7/CD25/CD127/CD95/CD27, CD4+ naive, central memory, regulatory and stem cell-like memory cells were sorted. Study findings and constraints: For patients, the naive, central memory and Treg TCRB repertoires appeared more alike than for healthy donors. Shorter TCRB CDR3s, moderately but significantly so, were found in Type 1 diabetes patients in all four CD4+ subsets.

This CDR3 has 14 amino acids. Germline V CDR1 and CDR2: SQVTM, ANQGSEA. Trimming took off 8 bases at V and 2 bases at J, with 16 bases between the two ends. The receptor was derived from a young man with type 1 diabetes. Sequencing was carried out using naive CD4+ T cells from blood. The chain combines TRBV29-1 with TRBJ2-1, with D perhaps matching TRBD1 (6 bases). The CDR3 DNA is TGCAGCTTTTCGGCCGGGACACCCTACAATGAGCAGTTCTTC. As protein: CSFSAGTPYNEQFF.